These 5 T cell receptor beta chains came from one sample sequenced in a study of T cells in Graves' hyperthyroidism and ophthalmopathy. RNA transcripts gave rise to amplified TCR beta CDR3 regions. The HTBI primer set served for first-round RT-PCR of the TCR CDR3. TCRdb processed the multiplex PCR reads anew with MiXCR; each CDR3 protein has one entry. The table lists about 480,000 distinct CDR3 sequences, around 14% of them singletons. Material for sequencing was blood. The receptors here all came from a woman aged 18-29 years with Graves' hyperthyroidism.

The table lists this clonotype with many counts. The CDR3 is CASESRGDLNEQFF. The CDR3 DNA sequence: TGTGCCAGCGAGTCCCGCGGCGACCTCAATGAGCAGTTCTTC. The chain couples TRBV2 to TRBJ2-1; no definite D call. V was trimmed by 8 bases and J by 6 bases, leaving 17 bases between them. Germline V gene sequence: CDR1 SNHLY, CDR2 FYNNEI. There are 14 residues in the CDR3.

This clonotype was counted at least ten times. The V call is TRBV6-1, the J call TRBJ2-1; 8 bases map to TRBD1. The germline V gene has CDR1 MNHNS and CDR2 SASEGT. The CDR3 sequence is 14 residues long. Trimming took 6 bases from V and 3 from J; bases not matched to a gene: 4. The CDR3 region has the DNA TGTGCCAGCAGGACGGACAGGGACTACAATGAGCAGTTCTTC. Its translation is CASRTDRDYNEQFF.

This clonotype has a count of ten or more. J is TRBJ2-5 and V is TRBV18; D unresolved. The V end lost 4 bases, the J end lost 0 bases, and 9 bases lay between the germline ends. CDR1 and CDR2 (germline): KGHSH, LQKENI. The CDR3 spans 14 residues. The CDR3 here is CASSLESYQETQYF. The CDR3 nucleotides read TGTGCCAGCTCACTCGAATCGTACCAAGAGACCCAGTACTTC.

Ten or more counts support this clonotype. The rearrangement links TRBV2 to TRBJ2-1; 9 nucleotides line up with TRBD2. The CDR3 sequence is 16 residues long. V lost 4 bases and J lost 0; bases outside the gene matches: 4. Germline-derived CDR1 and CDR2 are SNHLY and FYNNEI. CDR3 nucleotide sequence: TGTGCCAGCAGTGTCAATAGCGGGAGCTCCTACAATGAGCAGTTCTTC. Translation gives CASSVNSGSSYNEQFF. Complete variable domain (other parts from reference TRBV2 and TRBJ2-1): EPEVTQTPSHQVTQMGQEVILRCVPISNHLYFYWYRQILGQKVEFLVSFYNNEISEKSEIFDDQFSVERPDGSNFTLKIRSTKLEDSAMYFCASSVNSGSSYNEQFFGPGTRLTVL.

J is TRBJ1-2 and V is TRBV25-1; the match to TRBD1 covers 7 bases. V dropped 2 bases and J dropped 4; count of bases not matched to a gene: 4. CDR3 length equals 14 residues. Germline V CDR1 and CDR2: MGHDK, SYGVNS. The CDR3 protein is CASSENRGGYGYTF. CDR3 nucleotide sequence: TGTGCCAGCAGTGAAAACAGGGGAGGCTATGGCTACACCTTC.